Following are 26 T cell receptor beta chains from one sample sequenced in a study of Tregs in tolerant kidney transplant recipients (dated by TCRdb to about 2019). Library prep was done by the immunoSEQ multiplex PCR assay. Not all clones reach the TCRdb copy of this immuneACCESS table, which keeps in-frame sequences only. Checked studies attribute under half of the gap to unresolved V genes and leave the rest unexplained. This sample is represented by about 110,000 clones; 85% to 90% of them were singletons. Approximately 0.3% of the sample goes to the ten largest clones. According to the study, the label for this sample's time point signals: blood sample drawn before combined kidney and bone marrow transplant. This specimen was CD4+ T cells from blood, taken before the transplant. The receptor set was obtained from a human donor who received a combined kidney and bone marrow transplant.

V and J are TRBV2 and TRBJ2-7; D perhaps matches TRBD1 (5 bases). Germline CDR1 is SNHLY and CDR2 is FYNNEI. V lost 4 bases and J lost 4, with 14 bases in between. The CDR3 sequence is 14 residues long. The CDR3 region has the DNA TGTGCCAGCAGTGGTAGGGGCGCTAATTACGAGCAGTACTTC. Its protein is CASSGRGANYEQYF.

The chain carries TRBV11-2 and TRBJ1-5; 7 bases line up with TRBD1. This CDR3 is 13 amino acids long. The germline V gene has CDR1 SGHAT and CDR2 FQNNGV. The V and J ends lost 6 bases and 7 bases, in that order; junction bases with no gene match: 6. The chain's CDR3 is CASSRDRVQPQHF. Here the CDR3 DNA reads TGTGCCAGCAGTCGTGACAGGGTCCAGCCCCAGCATTTT. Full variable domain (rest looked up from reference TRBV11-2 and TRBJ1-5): EAGVAQSPRYKIIEKRQSVAFWCNPISGHATLYWYQQILGQGPKLLIQFQNNGVVDDSQLPKDRFSAERLKGVDSTLKIQPAKLEDSAVYLCASSRDRVQPQHFGDGTRLSIL.

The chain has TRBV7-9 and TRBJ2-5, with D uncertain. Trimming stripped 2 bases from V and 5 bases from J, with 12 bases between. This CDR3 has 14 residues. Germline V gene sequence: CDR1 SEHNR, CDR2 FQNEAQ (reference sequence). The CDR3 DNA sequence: TGTGCCAGCAGCTTAAGACTGGATAGTGAGACCCAGTACTTC. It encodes CASSLRLDSETQYF.

In DNA, the CDR3 is TGTGCCAGCAGCTCGACGGGACTAGCGGGAGTAGGGGTGTTGTTCTTC. This gives the protein CASSSTGLAGVGVLFF. The chain joins TRBV11-2 to TRBJ2-1, with 14 bases matching TRBD2. Trimming removed 4 bases from V and 15 bases from J; junction bases left unmatched: 14. Germline V lookup: CDR1 SGHAT, CDR2 FQNNGV. The CDR3 is made up of 16 amino acids.

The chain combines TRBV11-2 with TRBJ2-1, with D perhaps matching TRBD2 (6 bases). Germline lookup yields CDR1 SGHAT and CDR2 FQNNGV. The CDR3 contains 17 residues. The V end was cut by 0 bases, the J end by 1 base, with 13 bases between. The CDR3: CASSLDLGLVSYNEQFF. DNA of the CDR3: TGTGCCAGCAGCTTAGATCTGGGACTTGTTTCCTACAATGAGCAGTTCTTC. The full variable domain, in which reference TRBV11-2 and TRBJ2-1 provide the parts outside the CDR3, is EAGVAQSPRYKIIEKRQSVAFWCNPISGHATLYWYQQILGQGPKLLIQFQNNGVVDDSQLPKDRFSAERLKGVDSTLKIQPAKLEDSAVYLCASSLDLGLVSYNEQFFGPGTRLTVL.

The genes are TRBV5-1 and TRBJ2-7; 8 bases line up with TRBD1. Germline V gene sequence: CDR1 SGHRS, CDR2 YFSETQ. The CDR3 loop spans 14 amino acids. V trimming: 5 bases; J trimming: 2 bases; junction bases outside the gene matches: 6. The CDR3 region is CASSWTGKAYEQYF. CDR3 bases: TGCGCCAGCAGTTGGACAGGGAAGGCCTACGAGCAGTACTTC.

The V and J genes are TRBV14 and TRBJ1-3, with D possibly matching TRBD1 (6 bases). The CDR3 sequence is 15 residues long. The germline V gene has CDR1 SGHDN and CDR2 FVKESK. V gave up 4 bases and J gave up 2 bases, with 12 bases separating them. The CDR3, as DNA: TGTGCCAGCAGCCCAGCCAGGGGTCCTGGAAACACCATATATTTT. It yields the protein CASSPARGPGNTIYF.

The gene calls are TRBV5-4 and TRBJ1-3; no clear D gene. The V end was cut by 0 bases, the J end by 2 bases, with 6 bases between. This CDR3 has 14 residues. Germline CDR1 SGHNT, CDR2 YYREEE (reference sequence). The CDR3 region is CASSLAGTGNTIYF. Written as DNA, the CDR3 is TGTGCCAGCAGCTTGGCAGGTACTGGAAACACCATATATTTT.

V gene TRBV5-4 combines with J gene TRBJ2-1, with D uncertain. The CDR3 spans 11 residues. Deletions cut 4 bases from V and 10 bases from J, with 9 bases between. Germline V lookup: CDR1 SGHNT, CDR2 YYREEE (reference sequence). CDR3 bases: TGTGCCAGCAGCAACCGTCGGGAGCAGTTCTTC. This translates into CASSNRREQFF.

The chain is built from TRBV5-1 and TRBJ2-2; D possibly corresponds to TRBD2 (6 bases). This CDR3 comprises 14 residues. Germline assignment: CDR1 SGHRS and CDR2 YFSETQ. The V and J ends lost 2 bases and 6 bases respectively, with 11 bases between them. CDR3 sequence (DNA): TGCGCCAGCAGCTTCGGGGGAAATGCCGGGGAGCTGTTTTTT. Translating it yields CASSFGGNAGELFF.

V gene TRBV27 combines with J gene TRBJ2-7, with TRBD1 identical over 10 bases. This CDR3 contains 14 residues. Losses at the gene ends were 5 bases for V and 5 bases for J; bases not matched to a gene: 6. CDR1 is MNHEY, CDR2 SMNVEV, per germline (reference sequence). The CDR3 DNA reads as TGTGCCAGCAGTCCGAGACAGGGGGCAAACGAGCAGTACTTC. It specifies CASSPRQGANEQYF.

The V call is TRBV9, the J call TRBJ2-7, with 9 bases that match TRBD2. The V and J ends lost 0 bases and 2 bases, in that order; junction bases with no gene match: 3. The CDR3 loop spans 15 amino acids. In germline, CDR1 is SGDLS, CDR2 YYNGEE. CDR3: CASSVVTSGPYEQYF. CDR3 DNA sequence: TGTGCCAGCAGCGTAGTAACTAGCGGGCCCTACGAGCAGTACTTC.

CDR3 DNA sequence: TGTGCCAGCAGCCTCGGACAGCACACTGAAGCTTTCTTT. This translates into CASSLGQHTEAFF. The rearrangement links TRBV11-3 to TRBJ1-1, with D perhaps matching TRBD1 (6 bases). Trimming removed 5 bases at V and 3 bases at J, with 10 bases between. Germline lookup yields CDR1 SGHNT and CDR2 YENEEA. This CDR3 comprises 13 residues.

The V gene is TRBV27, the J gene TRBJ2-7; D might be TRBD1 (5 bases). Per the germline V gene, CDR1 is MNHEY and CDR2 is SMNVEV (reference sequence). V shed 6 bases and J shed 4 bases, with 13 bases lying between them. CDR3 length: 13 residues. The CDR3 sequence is CASSLAGSYEQYF. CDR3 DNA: TGTGCCAGCAGCTTGGCAGGGTCGTACGAGCAGTACTTC.

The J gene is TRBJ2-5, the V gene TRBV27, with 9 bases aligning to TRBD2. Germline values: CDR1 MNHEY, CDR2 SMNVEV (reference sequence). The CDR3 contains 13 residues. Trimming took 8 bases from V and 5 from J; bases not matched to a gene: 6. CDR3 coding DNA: TGTGCCAGCGCTAGCGGGATAGTCGAGACCCAGTACTTC. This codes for CASASGIVETQYF.

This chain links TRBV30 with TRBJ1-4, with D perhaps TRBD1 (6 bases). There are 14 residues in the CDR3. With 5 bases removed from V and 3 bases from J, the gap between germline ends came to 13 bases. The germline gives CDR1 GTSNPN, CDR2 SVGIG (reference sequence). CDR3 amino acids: CAWGTGKANEKLFF. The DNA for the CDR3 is TGTGCCTGGGGAACAGGGAAGGCTAATGAAAAACTGTTTTTT.

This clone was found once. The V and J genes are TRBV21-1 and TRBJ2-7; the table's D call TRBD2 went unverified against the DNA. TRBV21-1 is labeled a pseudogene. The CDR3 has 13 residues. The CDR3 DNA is TGTGCCAGCAGCAAACGCGAATACGGGGTTCAGTACTTC. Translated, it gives CASSKREYGVQYF.

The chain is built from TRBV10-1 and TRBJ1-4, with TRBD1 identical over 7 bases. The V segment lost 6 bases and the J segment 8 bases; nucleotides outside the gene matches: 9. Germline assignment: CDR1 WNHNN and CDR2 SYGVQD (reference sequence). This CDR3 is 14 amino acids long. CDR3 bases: TGCGCCAGCAGCGAGGGGGGACAGCCGGAAAAACTGTTTTTT. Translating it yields CASSEGGQPEKLFF.

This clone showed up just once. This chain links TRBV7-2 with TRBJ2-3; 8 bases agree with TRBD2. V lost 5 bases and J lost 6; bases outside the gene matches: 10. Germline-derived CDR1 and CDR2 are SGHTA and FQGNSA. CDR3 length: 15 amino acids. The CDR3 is CASSAGGVLRDTQYF. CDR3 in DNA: TGTGCCAGCAGCGCCGGGGGGGTCCTTCGGGATACGCAGTATTTT. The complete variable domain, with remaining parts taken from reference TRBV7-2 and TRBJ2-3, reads GAGVSQSPSNKVTEKGKDVELRCDPISGHTALYWYRQSLGQGLEFLIYFQGNSAPDKSGLPSDRFSAERTGGSVSTLTIQRTQQEDSAVYLCASSAGGVLRDTQYFGPGTRLTVL.

The CDR3 DNA reads as TGTGCCAGCAACGAGGGTGCTAGCGGGAGAGGTGGGCAGTTCTTC. It translates to CASNEGASGRGGQFF. The rearrangement uses TRBV9 and TRBJ2-1, with 10 nucleotides matching TRBD2. Per germline, CDR1 SGDLS and CDR2 YYNGEE. V shed 6 bases and J 12 bases; nucleotides not matched to a gene: 15. The CDR3 sequence is 15 residues long.

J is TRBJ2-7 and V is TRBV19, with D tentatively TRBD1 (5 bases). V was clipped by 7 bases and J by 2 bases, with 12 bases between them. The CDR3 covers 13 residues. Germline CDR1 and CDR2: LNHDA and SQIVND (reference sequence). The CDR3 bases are TGTGCCAGTAATACGGCAGGGACCTACGAGCAGTACTTC. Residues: CASNTAGTYEQYF.

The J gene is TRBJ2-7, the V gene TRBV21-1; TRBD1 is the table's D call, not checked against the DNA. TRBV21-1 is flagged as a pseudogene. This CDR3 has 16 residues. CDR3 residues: CASSKLETAISYEQYF. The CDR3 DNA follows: TGTGCCAGCAGCAAACTCGAGACAGCCATCTCCTACGAGCAGTACTTC.

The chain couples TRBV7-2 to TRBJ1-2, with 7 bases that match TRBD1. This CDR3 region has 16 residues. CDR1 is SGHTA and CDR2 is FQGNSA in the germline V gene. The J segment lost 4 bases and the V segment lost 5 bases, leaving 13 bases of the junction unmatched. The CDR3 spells CASSPSISQGVYGYTF. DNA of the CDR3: TGTGCCAGCAGCCCCAGTATTTCTCAGGGGGTCTATGGCTACACCTTC. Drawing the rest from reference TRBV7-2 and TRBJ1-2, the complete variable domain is GAGVSQSPSNKVTEKGKDVELRCDPISGHTALYWYRQSLGQGLEFLIYFQGNSAPDKSGLPSDRFSAERTGGSVSTLTIQRTQQEDSAVYLCASSPSISQGVYGYTFGSGTRLTVV.

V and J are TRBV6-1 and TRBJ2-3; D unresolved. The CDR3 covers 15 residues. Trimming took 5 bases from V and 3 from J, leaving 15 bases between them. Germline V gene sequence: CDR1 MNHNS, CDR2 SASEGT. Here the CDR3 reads CASSNRVGSTDTQYF. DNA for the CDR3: TGTGCCAGCAGTAACCGTGTCGGTTCAACAGATACGCAGTATTTT.

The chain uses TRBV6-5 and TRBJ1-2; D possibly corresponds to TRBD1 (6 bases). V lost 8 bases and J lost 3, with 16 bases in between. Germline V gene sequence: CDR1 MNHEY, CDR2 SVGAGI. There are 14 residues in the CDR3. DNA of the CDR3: TGTGCCAGCTTAATAACGGGACAAGACTATGGCTACACCTTC. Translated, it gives CASLITGQDYGYTF.

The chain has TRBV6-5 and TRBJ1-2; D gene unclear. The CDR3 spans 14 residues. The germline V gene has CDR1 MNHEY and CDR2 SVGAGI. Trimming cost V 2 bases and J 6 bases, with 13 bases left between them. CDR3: CASSYRGSEDGYTF. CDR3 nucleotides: TGTGCCAGCAGTTACCGCGGGTCAGAGGATGGCTACACCTTC.